Listed here are 13 T cell receptor beta chains from one sample, sequenced in a study of monozygotic twins with cystic fibrosis. Profiling relied on immunoSEQ multiplex PCR, and the TCRdb table lists in-frame clones only, not all of them. Among about 14,000 clones, around 93% were seen once, and the ten largest hold 9.3%. Sequencing input: blood. The receptors were gathered from a girl under 10 years old with cystic fibrosis.

Regarding this clone: In this CDR3 the conserved last residue, phenylalanine or tryptophan, is missing, so a read error is likely. Because the CDR3's place on the DNA is in doubt, the DNA is left out and the CDR3 is given as listed by TCRdb. This chain uses TRBV28 with TRBJ2-7. CDR1 and CDR2 (germline): MDHEN, SYDVKM. The length of the CDR3 is 12 amino acids, counting both ends. CDR3 loop: CASSSGTLTASL.

The chain recombines TRBV11-3 with TRBJ2-1, with D maybe TRBD2 (6 bases). The CDR3 totals 13 residues. The germline CDR1 and CDR2 sequences are SGHNT and YENEEA. V was clipped by 4 bases and J by 13 bases, with 17 bases between them. This CDR3 reads CASSSFPGLDQFF. The CDR3 DNA follows: TGTGCCAGCAGCTCATTTCCGGGACTGGACCAGTTCTTC.

This chain links TRBV4-1 with TRBJ2-7; 7 bases line up with TRBD2. This CDR3 comprises 17 residues. V shed 2 bases and J 5 bases; nucleotides not matched to a gene: 15. The germline gives CDR1 MGHRA, CDR2 YSYEKL. CDR3 loop: CASSQLVAGVAAHEQYF. CDR3 bases: TGCGCCAGCAGCCAATTAGTAGCGGGTGTTGCCGCCCACGAGCAGTACTTC.

This clone occurred once. Sequence at one end of the junction differs from germline and may be a read error. CDR3 protein: CASSFLASGEETQYF. CDR3 in DNA: TGTGCTAGCAGCTTTCTGGCGAGCGGGGAAGAGACCCAGTACTTC. The rearrangement uses TRBV7-7 and TRBJ2-5; 7 bases are shared with TRBD2. CDR3 size: 15 residues. The germline gives CDR1 SSHAT, CDR2 FNYEAQ (reference sequence).

The V call is TRBV7-2, the J call TRBJ1-4; a possible D gene is TRBD1 (5 bases). The CDR3 spans 16 residues. The V and J ends lost 5 bases and 0 bases respectively, with 13 bases between them. CDR1 is SGHTA, CDR2 FQGNSA, per germline. CDR3 sequence reads: CASSPSRAATNEKLFF. The CDR3 coding sequence is TGTGCCAGCAGCCCCTCCAGGGCTGCAACTAATGAAAAACTGTTTTTT.

The chain joins TRBV4-3 to TRBJ1-4; no reliable D call. This CDR3 comprises 13 residues. Germline CDR1 is LGHNA and CDR2 is YSLEER. V was trimmed by 4 bases and J by 8 bases, leaving 11 bases between them. The CDR3 sequence: CASSRKFWEKLFF. The DNA of the CDR3 is TGCGCCAGCAGCCGGAAGTTCTGGGAAAAACTGTTTTTT.

This clone is categorized as large (0.1 to 1%). The chain employs TRBV25-1 and TRBJ2-7; TRBD1 matches at 8 bases. This CDR3 is built from 11 residues. CDR1 and CDR2 (germline): MGHDK, SYGVNS. Germline trimming cut 7 bases from V and 5 bases from J; bases unmatched to any gene: 1. The CDR3 loop is CASTQGDEQYF. CDR3 bases: TGTGCCAGCACACAGGGGGACGAGCAGTACTTC.

This chain links TRBV9 with TRBJ2-7, with TRBD2 matching 9 bases. With 0 bases clipped from V and 2 bases from J, the junction kept 6 bases outside the gene matches. This CDR3 comprises 16 residues. Germline values: CDR1 SGDLS, CDR2 YYNGEE. CDR3 sequence (DNA): TGTGCCAGCAGCGTAGCTGGGCTAGCGGGACCCTACGAGCAGTACTTC. Translation: CASSVAGLAGPYEQYF.

The chain is built from TRBV28 and TRBJ1-4; D is unresolved. CDR1 is MDHEN, CDR2 SYDVKM, per germline. This CDR3 is 15 amino acids long. Trimming removed 2 bases at V and 7 bases at J, with 14 bases between. The CDR3, as DNA: TGTGCCAGCAGTTTACCGGGTGCGCGAGTTGAAAAACTGTTTTTT. It translates to CASSLPGARVEKLFF.

V gene TRBV27 combines with J gene TRBJ1-2; D perhaps matches TRBD1 (5 bases). This CDR3 spans 12 amino acids. In germline, CDR1 is MNHEY, CDR2 SMNVEV (reference sequence). Trimming stripped 5 bases from V and 6 bases from J, with 10 bases between. CDR3 protein: CASSLRVDGYTF. The CDR3 region has the DNA TGTGCCAGCAGTCTCAGGGTCGATGGCTACACCTTC.

Concerning this clone: One end of the junction fails to match germline, which may point to a read error. This chain joins TRBV7-7 and TRBJ2-1, with 11 bases fitting TRBD2. The CDR3 spans 17 residues. Germline assignment: CDR1 SSHAT and CDR2 FNYEAQ (reference sequence). The CDR3 bases are TGTGCTAGCAGCCGTTCACTGACTAGCGGGGCCCACAATGAGCAGTTCTTC. It yields the protein CASSRSLTSGAHNEQFF.

The rearrangement uses TRBV7-2 and TRBJ1-1; D not resolved. There are 13 residues in the CDR3. V was trimmed by 3 bases and J by 2 bases, leaving 7 bases between them. Germline V lookup: CDR1 SGHTA, CDR2 FQGNSA. CDR3 bases: TGTGCCAGCAGCTTTAACCATAACACTGAAGCTTTCTTT. Its protein product is CASSFNHNTEAFF.

This clone was detected only a few times. The V gene is TRBV11-3, the J gene TRBJ2-7; no firm D call. In germline, CDR1 is SGHNT, CDR2 YENEEA. V lost 5 bases and J lost 5, with 13 bases in between. The CDR3 length is 13 residues. The DNA of the CDR3 is TGTGCCAGCAGCCGTGACGTGATCCACGAGCAGTACTTC. Its protein product is CASSRDVIHEQYF.